The source of this T cell receptor (beta chain) is a study of PD-1 blockade in classical Hodgkin lymphoma. Looking at the study overall: Nivolumab was given intravenously to patients at 3 mg/kg every 2 weeks.

All patients relapsed after autologous stem cell transplantation, and brentuximab vedotin exposure varied. Turning to this clone: Its specificity is not known.

Libraries were prepared by immunoSEQ multiplex PCR; TCRdb keeps only in-frame clonotypes and omits some of them. The sample consists of fewer than 45,000 clones, roughly four fifths of them appearing once. Study-wide points: TCR diversity at baseline was reported to be reduced in newly diagnosed patients relative to healthy donors. Complete responders' baseline diversity resembled that of newly diagnosed patients.

CDR3 length equals 13 residues. Looked up from germline, CDR1 is KGHSH and CDR2 is LQKENI. Trimming pared 8 bases from V and 3 bases from J, leaving 13 bases between. The sample here was peripheral blood mononuclear cells (PBMCs), taken at baseline. This clonotype was sampled from a human donor with classical Hodgkin lymphoma. The chain carries TRBV18 and TRBJ1-1; D is unclear. The CDR3 region is CASRKDQDTEAFF. Written as DNA, the CDR3 is TGTGCCAGCCGGAAGGATCAGGACACTGAAGCTTTCTTT.